The clone carrying this TCR beta chain was counted at least ten times. Its cognate antigen is unknown. The data were obtained in a study of post-analysis software for immune sequencing data. General study points: In patients, roughly 5 TRBV segments were more frequent than in controls, with TRBV5-6, TRBV5-1 and TRBV20-1 among them.

cDNA libraries of TCR beta carried unique molecular identifiers. TCRdb reprocessed the PCR reads via MiXCR and lists one record per CDR3 protein. Of about 540,000 distinct CDR3 sequences in the sample, around 31% are singletons; the top ten hold 4.5% to 7.5%. Germline CDR1 is SQVTM and CDR2 is ANQGSEA. The CDR3 runs to 12 residues. V was trimmed by 4 bases and J by 5 bases, leaving 11 bases between them. The receptor comes from a girl under 18 with multiple sclerosis. Sequenced material: blood. The V call is TRBV29-1, the J call TRBJ1-2; D remains unclear. This CDR3 is CSVGSGEYGYTF. The CDR3 DNA is TGCAGCGTTGGGTCTGGGGAGTATGGCTACACCTTC.